The following is a T cell receptor (beta chain) sequence with its context. Its antigen is undetermined. It was with 60 Vbeta and 13 Jbeta primers that the PCR ran. Sequencing was performed with immunoSEQ multiplex PCR; in TCRdb, only in-frame clones are kept and a portion is missing. This sample has some 220,000 clones, with more than 70% found just once. Sampled while nominally healthy, donors likely had unrecorded immune exposures. The V gene's germline CDR1 is SGHRS and CDR2 YFSETQ. V lost 4 bases, J lost 14 bases, and 5 bases stayed unmatched. CDR3 length equals 12 residues. This sample stems from a study of cytomegalovirus exposure and HLA in healthy donors. Findings and limits, study-wide: Reports described diagnosis of cytomegalovirus status by the classifier as highly specific and sensitive.

The chain recombines TRBV5-1 with TRBJ2-1, with 11 bases identical to TRBD1. Sequences were obtained from PBMCs. The source is a boy aged 5-17 years in good health and CMV-seronegative. CDR3 protein: CASSQDRGRKFF. In nucleotides, the CDR3 is TGCGCCAGCAGCCAGGACAGGGGGCGAAAGTTCTTC.